The rows below give T cell receptor beta chains drawn from one sample of a study of cytomegalovirus exposure and HLA in healthy donors. TCRdb keeps only in-frame clones here, not all; method: immunoSEQ multiplex PCR. The sample has about 140,000 clones; less than 80% are singletons. Sequencing was performed on PBMCs. These TCRs come from a woman between 50 and 59 years old in good health and CMV-seropositive. Each CDR3 is given with its conserved first and last residue. Each record gives: D gene, J gene, V gene, clone size, CDR3 protein, CDR3 DNA. D genes are given only for firm matches. Clone size is shown for a subset of rows, as once, few, many or a class of expanded clone.

d_gene: TRBD1
j_gene: TRBJ1-5
v_gene: TRBV6-5
abundance: NA
CDR3aa: CASTLTGSNQPQHF
CDR3nt: TGTGCCAGCACCCTGACAGGGAGCAATCAGCCCCAGCATTTT

d_gene: TRBD1
j_gene: TRBJ2-5
v_gene: TRBV5-4
abundance: once
CDR3aa: CASRDNRGLEETQYF
CDR3nt: TGTGCCAGCAGGGATAACAGGGGGCTGGAGGAGACCCAGTACTTC

d_gene: NA
j_gene: TRBJ2-7
v_gene: TRBV18
abundance: NA
CDR3aa: CASSQGQLAGEQYF
CDR3nt: TGTGCCAGCTCACAGGGACAGCTCGCGGGGGAGCAGTACTTC

d_gene: TRBD1
j_gene: TRBJ1-6
v_gene: TRBV19
abundance: NA
CDR3aa: CASSAGTGRPSPLHF
CDR3nt: TGTGCCAGTAGTGCCGGGACAGGGCGCCCTTCACCCCTCCACTTT

d_gene: NA
j_gene: TRBJ1-5
v_gene: TRBV6-6
abundance: NA
CDR3aa: CASSQGRLRGQPQHF
CDR3nt: TGTGCCAGCAGTCAAGGGAGGTTAAGGGGTCAGCCCCAGCATTTT

d_gene: TRBD1
j_gene: TRBJ2-7
v_gene: TRBV11-1
abundance: few
CDR3aa: CASSDRDRLSYEQYF
CDR3nt: TGTGCCAGCAGCGACCGGGACAGATTGTCCTACGAGCAGTACTTC

d_gene: TRBD2
j_gene: TRBJ2-3
v_gene: TRBV4-1
abundance: NA
CDR3aa: CASSQILGGDSTDTQYF
CDR3nt: TGCGCCAGCAGCCAAATCCTCGGGGGGGACAGCACAGATACGCAGTATTTT

d_gene: NA
j_gene: TRBJ2-7
v_gene: TRBV7-8
abundance: NA
CDR3aa: CASSLESLASYEQYF
CDR3nt: TGTGCCAGCAGCTTAGAGAGTCTAGCCTCCTACGAGCAGTACTTC

d_gene: NA
j_gene: TRBJ2-1
v_gene: TRBV7-2
abundance: once
CDR3aa: CASSSFWGGPGYNEQFF
CDR3nt: TGTGCCAGCAGCTCATTCTGGGGGGGGCCGGGCTACAATGAGCAGTTCTTC

d_gene: NA
j_gene: TRBJ1-2
v_gene: TRBV27
abundance: NA
CDR3aa: CASKFSTAVNYGYTF
CDR3nt: TGTGCCAGCAAGTTCTCGACAGCTGTTAACTATGGCTACACCTTC

d_gene: NA
j_gene: TRBJ2-7
v_gene: TRBV2
abundance: NA
CDR3aa: CASSELSYEQYF
CDR3nt: TGTGCCAGCAGTGAGTTGTCATACGAGCAGTACTTC